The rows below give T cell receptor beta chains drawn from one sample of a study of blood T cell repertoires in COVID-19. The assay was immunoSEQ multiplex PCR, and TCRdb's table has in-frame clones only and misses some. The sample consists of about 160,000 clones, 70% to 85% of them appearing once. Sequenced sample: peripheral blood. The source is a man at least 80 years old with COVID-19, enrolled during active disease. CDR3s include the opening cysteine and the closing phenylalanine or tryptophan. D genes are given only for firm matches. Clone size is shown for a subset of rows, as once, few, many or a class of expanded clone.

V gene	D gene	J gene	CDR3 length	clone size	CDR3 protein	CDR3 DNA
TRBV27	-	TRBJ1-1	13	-	CASSLSESTEAFF	TGTGCCAGCAGTTTATCGGAGAGCACTGAAGCTTTCTTT
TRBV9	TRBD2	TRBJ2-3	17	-	CASSPRGPRGAADTQYF	TGTGCCAGCAGCCCCCGGGGCCCGCGGGGGGCGGCAGATACGCAGTATTTT
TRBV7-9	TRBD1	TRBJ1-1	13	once	CASGQGLNTEAFF	TGTGCCAGCGGACAGGGCCTGAACACTGAAGCTTTCTTT
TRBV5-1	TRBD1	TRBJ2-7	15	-	CASSVGTGVDYEQYF	TGCGCCAGCAGCGTCGGGACAGGGGTCGACTACGAGCAGTACTTC
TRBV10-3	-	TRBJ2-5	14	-	CASASGSELGTQYF	TGTGCCTCCGCCAGTGGCTCGGAGCTGGGGACCCAGTACTTC
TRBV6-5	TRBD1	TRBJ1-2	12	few	CASRQGAIGYTF	TGTGCCAGCAGACAGGGGGCAATTGGCTACACCTTC
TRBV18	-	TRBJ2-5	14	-	CASSPTSRGETQYF	TGTGCCAGCTCACCTACCAGCCGCGGAGAGACCCAGTACTTC
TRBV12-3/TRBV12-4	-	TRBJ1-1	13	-	CASSLVRLGEAFF	TGTGCCAGCAGTTTGGTCCGACTAGGTGAAGCTTTCTTT
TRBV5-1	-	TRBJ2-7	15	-	CASRSSTGLAYEQYF	TGCGCCAGCAGGTCTTCTACAGGGTTAGCCTACGAGCAGTACTTC
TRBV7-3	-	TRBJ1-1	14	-	CASSLGHPDTEAFF	TGTGCCAGCAGCTTGGGACATCCGGACACTGAAGCTTTCTTT
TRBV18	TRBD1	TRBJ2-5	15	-	CASSPRQGAGETQYF	TGTGCCAGCTCACCACGGCAGGGGGCCGGAGAGACCCAGTACTTC
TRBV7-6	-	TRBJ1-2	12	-	CASSPRRGGYTF	TGTGCCAGCAGCCCTAGACGGGGGGGCTACACCTTC
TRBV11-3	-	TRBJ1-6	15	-	CASSPSIGDNSPLHF	TGTGCCAGCAGCCCCTCAATCGGGGATAATTCACCCCTCCACTTT
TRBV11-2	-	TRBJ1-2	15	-	CASSLMAVSNYGYTF	TGTGCCAGCAGCTTAATGGCAGTTTCTAACTATGGCTACACCTTC
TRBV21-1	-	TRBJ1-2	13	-	CASSTTGRSGYTF	TGTGCCAGCAGCACGACAGGGAGATCTGGCTACACCTTC
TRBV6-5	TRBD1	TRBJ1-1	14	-	CASSYDRGVTEAFF	TGTGCCAGCAGTTACGACAGGGGAGTTACTGAAGCTTTCTTT
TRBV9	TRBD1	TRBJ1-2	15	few	CASSPGQSPAYGYTF	TGTGCCAGCAGCCCGGGACAGTCCCCCGCCTATGGCTACACCTTC